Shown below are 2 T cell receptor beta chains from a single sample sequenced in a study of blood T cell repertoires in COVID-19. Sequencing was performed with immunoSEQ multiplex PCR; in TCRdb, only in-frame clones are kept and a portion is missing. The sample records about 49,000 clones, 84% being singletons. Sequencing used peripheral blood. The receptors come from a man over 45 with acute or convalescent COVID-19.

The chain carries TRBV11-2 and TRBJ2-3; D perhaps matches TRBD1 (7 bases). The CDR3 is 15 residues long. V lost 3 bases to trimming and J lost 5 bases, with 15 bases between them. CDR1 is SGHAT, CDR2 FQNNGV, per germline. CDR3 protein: CASSFYSGGKDTQYF. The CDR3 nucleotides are TGTGCCAGCAGCTTTTATTCAGGGGGGAAAGATACGCAGTATTTT.

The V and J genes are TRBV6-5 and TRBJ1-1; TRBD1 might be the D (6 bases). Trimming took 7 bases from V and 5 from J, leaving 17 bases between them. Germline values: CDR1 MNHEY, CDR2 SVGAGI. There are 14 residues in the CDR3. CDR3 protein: CASTLHREGTEAFF. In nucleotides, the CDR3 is TGTGCCAGCACCCTACACAGGGAGGGGACTGAAGCTTTCTTT.